Listed below are T cell receptor beta chains from one sample, sequenced in a study of blood T cell repertoires in COVID-19. Profiling relied on immunoSEQ multiplex PCR, and the TCRdb table lists in-frame clones only, not all of them. The sample has about 330,000 clones, over 75% seen once. The source material was PBMCs or T cells enriched from blood (not recorded which). Source of these receptors: a man younger than 45 who had recovered from COVID-19. CDR3s include the opening cysteine and the closing phenylalanine or tryptophan. Fields, in order: CDR3 DNA, CDR3 protein, J gene, D gene, clone size, V gene. D genes are given only for firm matches. Part of the rows lack a size; the others show once, few, many or a class for expanded clones.

CDR3nt: TGTGCCAGCCGACAGGGAATCGTGAACACTGAAGCTTTCTTT; CDR3aa: CASRQGIVNTEAFF; j_gene: TRBJ1-1; d_gene: TRBD1; abundance: once; v_gene: TRBV6-5
CDR3nt: TGTGCCAGCAGCCAACGAGCTCTAAACACTGAAGCTTTCTTT; CDR3aa: CASSQRALNTEAFF; j_gene: TRBJ1-1; d_gene: -; abundance: -; v_gene: TRBV4-2
CDR3nt: TGCGCCAGCAGCTTGAACACCCCGGGATCCTTCCAACGGGGGACCCAGTACTTC; CDR3aa: CASSLNTPGSFQRGTQYF; j_gene: TRBJ2-5; d_gene: -; abundance: -; v_gene: TRBV5-1
CDR3nt: TGTGCCAGCAGCCCGAACCCGGGGTGGGGTGCCAAAAACATTCAGTACTTC; CDR3aa: CASSPNPGWGAKNIQYF; j_gene: TRBJ2-4; d_gene: -; abundance: -; v_gene: TRBV7-2
CDR3nt: TGTGCCAGTAGTATGGGGTTGGGGGCCTCTGGCAATCAGCCCCAGCATTTT; CDR3aa: CASSMGLGASGNQPQHF; j_gene: TRBJ1-5; d_gene: -; abundance: -; v_gene: TRBV19
CDR3nt: TGTGCCATCAGTGAGTCGACTAGCAATGAGCAGTTCTTC; CDR3aa: CAISESTSNEQFF; j_gene: TRBJ2-1; d_gene: -; abundance: once; v_gene: TRBV10-3
CDR3nt: TGTGCCAGCAGCCCCGAGGGCCTAGCGGGTCTGTCCTACGAGCAGTACTTC; CDR3aa: CASSPEGLAGLSYEQYF; j_gene: TRBJ2-7; d_gene: TRBD2; abundance: -; v_gene: TRBV5-8
CDR3nt: TGTGCCAGCAGGAGGGGACAGAATCAGCCCCAGCATTTT; CDR3aa: CASRRGQNQPQHF; j_gene: TRBJ1-5; d_gene: TRBD1; abundance: -; v_gene: TRBV2
CDR3nt: TGTGCCAGCAGCTTGGGCAGGCTAATGTATCAAGAGACCCAGTACTTC; CDR3aa: CASSLGRLMYQETQYF; j_gene: TRBJ2-5; d_gene: -; abundance: -; v_gene: TRBV5-5
CDR3nt: TGTGCCAGTAAGGGACAGGGGGCTATTTCCTATGGCTACACCTTC; CDR3aa: CASKGQGAISYGYTF; j_gene: TRBJ1-2; d_gene: TRBD1; abundance: -; v_gene: TRBV19
CDR3nt: TGTGCCACCAGAGGACTAGCGGTAGATACGCAGTATTTT; CDR3aa: CATRGLAVDTQYF; j_gene: TRBJ2-3; d_gene: TRBD2; abundance: -; v_gene: TRBV24-1
CDR3nt: TGTGCCAGCAGTTTCCAAAAGACAGGGTGGAGCAATCAGCCCCAGCATTTT; CDR3aa: CASSFQKTGWSNQPQHF; j_gene: TRBJ1-5; d_gene: TRBD1; abundance: once; v_gene: TRBV28
CDR3nt: TGTGCCAGTAGTATCCCCGCCAGGGGATTCACAGATACGCAGTATTTT; CDR3aa: CASSIPARGFTDTQYF; j_gene: TRBJ2-3; d_gene: -; abundance: once; v_gene: TRBV19
CDR3nt: TGTGCCAGCAGTGGTGGGGCCAGGGGGCACAAAAACATTCAGTACTTC; CDR3aa: CASSGGARGHKNIQYF; j_gene: TRBJ2-4; d_gene: TRBD1; abundance: -; v_gene: TRBV28
CDR3nt: TGTGCCAGCAGTGGACAGCCAAATTCACCCCTCCACTTT; CDR3aa: CASSGQPNSPLHF; j_gene: TRBJ1-6; d_gene: -; abundance: once; v_gene: TRBV12-3/TRBV12-4
CDR3nt: TGTGCCAGCAGGAGCCGGCCTAGCGGTCCTGATACCGGGGAGCTGTTTTTT; CDR3aa: CASRSRPSGPDTGELFF; j_gene: TRBJ2-2; d_gene: TRBD2; abundance: -; v_gene: TRBV27
CDR3nt: TGTGCCTGGAGTGGTCCCAGGCAGGGAGGACCCTATAGCAATCAGCCCCAGCATTTT; CDR3aa: CAWSGPRQGGPYSNQPQHF; j_gene: TRBJ1-5; d_gene: -; abundance: -; v_gene: TRBV30
CDR3nt: TGTGCCAGCAGCTTAAATTTCGGTACGGGACAGGGGGCGTACGGCTACACCTTC; CDR3aa: CASSLNFGTGQGAYGYTF; j_gene: TRBJ1-2; d_gene: TRBD1; abundance: -; v_gene: TRBV7-9
CDR3nt: TGTGCCAGCAGTTTCCAACAGGGTACCGATCAGCCCCAGCATTTT; CDR3aa: CASSFQQGTDQPQHF; j_gene: TRBJ1-5; d_gene: -; abundance: -; v_gene: TRBV28
CDR3nt: TGTGCCAGCAGCTTGACTAGCGATATAGAGACCCAGTACTTC; CDR3aa: CASSLTSDIETQYF; j_gene: TRBJ2-5; d_gene: TRBD2; abundance: -; v_gene: TRBV5-6
CDR3nt: TGTGCCAGCATTTCGGGCAGGGGATTCTCCGAGCAGTACTTC; CDR3aa: CASISGRGFSEQYF; j_gene: TRBJ2-7; d_gene: -; abundance: -; v_gene: TRBV2
CDR3nt: TGTGCCAGCAGCGTAGCAGGAACCGGCACAGATACGCAGTATTTT; CDR3aa: CASSVAGTGTDTQYF; j_gene: TRBJ2-3; d_gene: -; abundance: -; v_gene: TRBV9
CDR3nt: TGTGCCAGCTCACCAATTACAGGGAGCTCCTACAATGAGCAGTTCTTC; CDR3aa: CASSPITGSSYNEQFF; j_gene: TRBJ2-1; d_gene: -; abundance: -; v_gene: TRBV18
CDR3nt: TGTGCCAGCAGCTTAGTGGGCTGGAACACTGAAGCTTTCTTT; CDR3aa: CASSLVGWNTEAFF; j_gene: TRBJ1-1; d_gene: -; abundance: -; v_gene: TRBV5-6
CDR3nt: TGTGCCAGCAGCCTTAGTGACAGTTACAATGAGCAGTTCTTC; CDR3aa: CASSLSDSYNEQFF; j_gene: TRBJ2-1; d_gene: -; abundance: -; v_gene: TRBV9
CDR3nt: TGTGCCAGCAGCCCGCACCGGGGCGGGGAGCTGTTTTTT; CDR3aa: CASSPHRGGELFF; j_gene: TRBJ2-2; d_gene: -; abundance: few; v_gene: TRBV7-3
CDR3nt: TGTGCCAGCACTCCGGGACAGGGGGCCGACTACGAGCAGTACTTC; CDR3aa: CASTPGQGADYEQYF; j_gene: TRBJ2-7; d_gene: TRBD1; abundance: -; v_gene: TRBV2
CDR3nt: TGTGCCAGCGCCTTCAGGGGAAGGGACACCGGGGAGCTGTTTTTT; CDR3aa: CASAFRGRDTGELFF; j_gene: TRBJ2-2; d_gene: -; abundance: -; v_gene: TRBV6-5
CDR3nt: TGTGCCAGCAGCTCCATGTGGACAGGGGGTCACAATGAGCAGTTCTTC; CDR3aa: CASSSMWTGGHNEQFF; j_gene: TRBJ2-1; d_gene: TRBD1; abundance: -; v_gene: TRBV6-2/TRBV6-3
CDR3nt: TGTGCCAGCAGTTATGGACTAGCGGGGGTCTACGAGCAGTACTTC; CDR3aa: CASSYGLAGVYEQYF; j_gene: TRBJ2-7; d_gene: TRBD2; abundance: once; v_gene: TRBV6-5
CDR3nt: TGTGCCAGCCGCAACCCAGGGAACTATGGCTACACCTTC; CDR3aa: CASRNPGNYGYTF; j_gene: TRBJ1-2; d_gene: -; abundance: -; v_gene: TRBV6-4
CDR3nt: TGTGCCAGCAGCCAAGTATTGAGGGGAGGGGAGACCCAGTACTTC; CDR3aa: CASSQVLRGGETQYF; j_gene: TRBJ2-5; d_gene: TRBD2; abundance: -; v_gene: TRBV3-1/TRBV3-2
CDR3nt: TGCGCCAGCACCGGGGGTGGGGGAAAACTGTTTTTT; CDR3aa: CASTGGGGKLFF; j_gene: TRBJ1-4; d_gene: -; abundance: -; v_gene: TRBV10-2
CDR3nt: TGTGCCAGCTCACCGAATCGGGGGGATGACTCCTACAATGAGCAGTTCTTC; CDR3aa: CASSPNRGDDSYNEQFF; j_gene: TRBJ2-1; d_gene: TRBD2; abundance: -; v_gene: TRBV18
CDR3nt: TGTGCCAGTAGCCCTGACAGGGGGCGGAACACCATATATTTT; CDR3aa: CASSPDRGRNTIYF; j_gene: TRBJ1-3; d_gene: TRBD1; abundance: -; v_gene: TRBV19
CDR3nt: TGTGCCAGCAGCGGATGGGAGCCGGCGGGAACGGATTCACCCCTCCACTTT; CDR3aa: CASSGWEPAGTDSPLHF; j_gene: TRBJ1-6; d_gene: -; abundance: -; v_gene: TRBV7-9
CDR3nt: TGTGCCACCAGTGATTCCAGGGGGGCTCAGCCCCAGCATTTT; CDR3aa: CATSDSRGAQPQHF; j_gene: TRBJ1-5; d_gene: TRBD1; abundance: -; v_gene: TRBV24-1
CDR3nt: TGCAGCGTTACCCCCGGGACTAGCGGGGGGGCTTCCTACAATGAGCAGTTCTTC; CDR3aa: CSVTPGTSGGASYNEQFF; j_gene: TRBJ2-1; d_gene: TRBD2; abundance: once; v_gene: TRBV29-1
CDR3nt: TGTGCCAGCTCAGCCACCCAACTACAGGGAAACATTCAGTACTTC; CDR3aa: CASSATQLQGNIQYF; j_gene: TRBJ2-4; d_gene: -; abundance: -; v_gene: TRBV18
CDR3nt: TGTGCCAGCAGCTTCCAGACCAACCAGGCGGAGACCCAGTACTTC; CDR3aa: CASSFQTNQAETQYF; j_gene: TRBJ2-5; d_gene: -; abundance: -; v_gene: TRBV5-4
CDR3nt: TGTGCCAGCAGTTTAGTTACGGGGGATATCCGAGAGACCCAGTACTTC; CDR3aa: CASSLVTGDIRETQYF; j_gene: TRBJ2-5; d_gene: -; abundance: -; v_gene: TRBV28
CDR3nt: TGTGCCAGCGTTAACAGGGTTGATCGGGAGACCCAGTACTTC; CDR3aa: CASVNRVDRETQYF; j_gene: TRBJ2-5; d_gene: -; abundance: -; v_gene: TRBV28
CDR3nt: TGTGCCAGCAGTCCCGGACAGTTGAACACTGAAGCTTTCTTT; CDR3aa: CASSPGQLNTEAFF; j_gene: TRBJ1-1; d_gene: -; abundance: -; v_gene: TRBV28
CDR3nt: TGTGCCAGCAGTGAAGCGCCATCGGGACACCAGTACTTC; CDR3aa: CASSEAPSGHQYF; j_gene: TRBJ2-4; d_gene: -; abundance: once; v_gene: TRBV2
CDR3nt: TGTGCCAGCAGTCGCCGACAGGGGAGGATCTATGGCTACACCTTC; CDR3aa: CASSRRQGRIYGYTF; j_gene: TRBJ1-2; d_gene: TRBD1; abundance: -; v_gene: TRBV6-2/TRBV6-3
CDR3nt: TGTGCCACCAGCAGGGGGGTGGGACACGGCACAGATACGCAGTATTTT; CDR3aa: CATSRGVGHGTDTQYF; j_gene: TRBJ2-3; d_gene: -; abundance: -; v_gene: TRBV15
CDR3nt: TGTGCCAGCAGTTACTCGAGCAGGGGGCACGGCTACACCTTC; CDR3aa: CASSYSSRGHGYTF; j_gene: TRBJ1-2; d_gene: TRBD1; abundance: -; v_gene: TRBV6-5
CDR3nt: TGTGCCAGCAGCAAACTAGACAGGGCCTCCTACAATGAGCAGTTCTTC; CDR3aa: CASSKLDRASYNEQFF; j_gene: TRBJ2-1; d_gene: -; abundance: -; v_gene: TRBV21-1
CDR3nt: TGTGCCAGCACCCCCCCGTCCAACACCGGGGAGCTGTTTTTT; CDR3aa: CASTPPSNTGELFF; j_gene: TRBJ2-2; d_gene: -; abundance: -; v_gene: TRBV3-1/TRBV3-2
CDR3nt: TGTGCCAGCACTTGGACAGGGGAAGCTGAAGCTTTCTTT; CDR3aa: CASTWTGEAEAFF; j_gene: TRBJ1-1; d_gene: TRBD1; abundance: few; v_gene: TRBV25-1
CDR3nt: TGTGCCAGCAGACAATGGACAGACTCCTACGAGCAGTACTTC; CDR3aa: CASRQWTDSYEQYF; j_gene: TRBJ2-7; d_gene: -; abundance: -; v_gene: TRBV27